A selection of T cell receptor beta chains follows, all from one sample in a study of blood T cell repertoires in COVID-19. Profiled with immunoSEQ multiplex PCR; TCRdb holds only in-frame clones, not every one. The sample lists 150,000 to 200,000 clones; 87% were seen once. Sequenced: PBMCs or T cells enriched from blood (not recorded which). The receptors come from a woman aged 45-65 years who had recovered from COVID-19. The CDR3 runs from the conserved cysteine through the conserved F or W. Fields, in order: CDR3 DNA, CDR3 protein, clone size, J gene, D gene, V gene. D genes are given only for firm matches. The size field is filled for only some rows; it gives once, few, many or a size class.

TGTGCCAGCAGTCAAGGACAGGGGGCTCCATATGGCTACACCTTC	CASSQGQGAPYGYTF	-	TRBJ1-2	TRBD1	TRBV2
TGTGCCAGCAGCTTGGAGTCCAGCTCCTACGAGCAGTACTTC	CASSLESSSYEQYF	-	TRBJ2-7	-	TRBV5-5
TGTGCCACCAGCAGAGATGCCGTTGCCGGGAGCCCCACAGATACGCAGTATTTT	CATSRDAVAGSPTDTQYF	-	TRBJ2-3	-	TRBV15
TGTGCCAGCTCACTAAACATCCCCAGGCAGGGGGGCAATCAGCCCCAGCATTTT	CASSLNIPRQGGNQPQHF	once	TRBJ1-5	TRBD1	TRBV18
TGCAGTGGGGAGCGGGATGAGCAGTTCTTC	CSGERDEQFF	-	TRBJ2-1	-	TRBV20-1
TGTGCCAGCAGTGATGTGACAGTCTACGAGCAGTACTTC	CASSDVTVYEQYF	-	TRBJ2-7	-	TRBV6-1
TGTGCCAGCAGCCTAAGACTAGCGGGAGTCGTCACCGGGGAGCTGTTTTTT	CASSLRLAGVVTGELFF	once	TRBJ2-2	TRBD2	TRBV7-8
TGTGCCTGGAGTGTCTTAGCGGAATACAATGAGCAGTTCTTC	CAWSVLAEYNEQFF	-	TRBJ2-1	-	TRBV30
TGTGCCAGCAGCTTAGTTTTGGGACTTAACAATGAGCAGTTCTTC	CASSLVLGLNNEQFF	-	TRBJ2-1	-	TRBV7-9
TGTGCCAGCAGCTCCGGACTAGCGGGAGATACGCAGTATTTT	CASSSGLAGDTQYF	once	TRBJ2-3	TRBD2	TRBV7-2
TGTGCCAGCAGTTTCATCGGGGGGGGCGGCGAGCAGCCCCAGCATTTT	CASSFIGGGGEQPQHF	-	TRBJ1-5	-	TRBV28
TGCGCCAGCAGTCTAGCGGGCGACAACACCGGGGAGCTGTTTTTT	CASSLAGDNTGELFF	-	TRBJ2-2	TRBD2	TRBV5-1
TGTGCCAGCAGTTTATGGGGGGATAACTATGGCTACACCTTC	CASSLWGDNYGYTF	-	TRBJ1-2	-	TRBV27
TGTGCCAGCAGCTTAGCGGCGGCCGGGACTAGCGGGAGGCATGAGCAGTTCTTC	CASSLAAAGTSGRHEQFF	-	TRBJ2-1	TRBD2	TRBV7-8
TGTGCCAGCAGTGGTGCCTTGCGGGAGGGCCTTTATTTCACCTACAATGAGCAGTTCTTC	CASSGALREGLYFTYNEQFF	-	TRBJ2-1	TRBD2	TRBV27
TGTGCCAGCTCGCCAGACCAGGGGCAAAGTGAAGCTTTCTTT	CASSPDQGQSEAFF	-	TRBJ1-1	-	TRBV18
TGCGCCAGCAGCATTGGACTAGCGGGTGAGCAGTACTTC	CASSIGLAGEQYF	-	TRBJ2-7	TRBD2	TRBV5-1
TGTGCCAGCAGCTTAGGGCGGGGTGCCTACAATGAGCAGTTCTTC	CASSLGRGAYNEQFF	once	TRBJ2-1	-	TRBV7-2
TGTGCCAGCAGTCTACGACAGGAGTTGAACACTGAAGCTTTCTTT	CASSLRQELNTEAFF	-	TRBJ1-1	-	TRBV6-5
TGTGCCAGCAGCTTAGGGCGCACAGCATACAATGAGCAGTTCTTC	CASSLGRTAYNEQFF	-	TRBJ2-1	-	TRBV11-1
TGTGCCAGCAGCTTAGTGGAGAAGCAGTTCTTC	CASSLVEKQFF	-	TRBJ2-1	-	TRBV11-2
TGTGCCACCGCGACCCTCGGGACAAACTCCTACGAGCAGTACTTC	CATATLGTNSYEQYF	-	TRBJ2-7	-	TRBV10-3
TGTGCCAGCAGCCAAGAATGTGTAGCGTTGTCGACAGGGGTCTACGAGCAGTACTTC	CASSQECVALSTGVYEQYF	-	TRBJ2-7	TRBD1	TRBV3-1/TRBV3-2
TGTGCCAGCAGTTTCTGGGCCTCCTACAATGAGCAGTTCTTC	CASSFWASYNEQFF	-	TRBJ2-1	-	TRBV27
TGTGCCAGCAGTTTAATCCCGGGACAGATCAAACACGAGCAGTACTTC	CASSLIPGQIKHEQYF	-	TRBJ2-7	TRBD1	TRBV28
TGTGCCAGCAGGGCCCCCTTGGACAGGGTGGCCACTGAAGCTTTCTTT	CASRAPLDRVATEAFF	once	TRBJ1-1	TRBD1	TRBV25-1
TGTGCCAGCAGTGGACAGGTTTACGGAAACACCATATATTTT	CASSGQVYGNTIYF	-	TRBJ1-3	-	TRBV2
TGCGCCAGCAGCCAAGGGACAGGGCCCCTCTCTGGAAACACCATATATTTT	CASSQGTGPLSGNTIYF	-	TRBJ1-3	TRBD1	TRBV4-1
TGTGCCAGCAGCCTAGGTTTGGGGCTAGCCAAAAACATTCAGTACTTC	CASSLGLGLAKNIQYF	-	TRBJ2-4	-	TRBV14
TGTGCCAGCAGCTTAGGGACAGGTCCTAATGAAAAACTGTTTTTT	CASSLGTGPNEKLFF	-	TRBJ1-4	TRBD1	TRBV7-9
TGTGCCAGGAACGGTTGGACTGAAGCTTTCTTT	CARNGWTEAFF	-	TRBJ1-1	-	TRBV4-2
TGTGCCAGCAGCTCTGGAGGACAGCTCTCCTACGAGCAGTACTTC	CASSSGGQLSYEQYF	medium-sized	TRBJ2-7	-	TRBV13
TGCGCCAGCATGCTAGCGGGAGGTGGCGGGGAGCAGTTCTTC	CASMLAGGGGEQFF	-	TRBJ2-1	TRBD2	TRBV5-1
TGTGCCAGCAGCTTGGTATCCGCCGGGAACTATGGCTACACCTTC	CASSLVSAGNYGYTF	-	TRBJ1-2	-	TRBV5-4
TGTGCCAGTAGTACTCCCGGGACAGCTTCTTCTGGAAACACCATATATTTT	CASSTPGTASSGNTIYF	-	TRBJ1-3	TRBD1	TRBV19
TGTGCCAGCAGCCTATCTAGCGGAGGGGTCTACGAGCAGTACTTC	CASSLSSGGVYEQYF	-	TRBJ2-7	TRBD2	TRBV6-5
TGTGCCAGCAGCCTCCCGTGGGGGGCTAGCGGGAAAGAGACCCAGTACTTC	CASSLPWGASGKETQYF	-	TRBJ2-5	TRBD2	TRBV3-1/TRBV3-2
TGTGCCAGCAGCAACGGGATAACCGAAGCTTTCTTT	CASSNGITEAFF	few	TRBJ1-1	-	TRBV28
TGTGCCAGCAGAAGGGCTGACAGCCTGAAGGAGGGTGGCTACACCTTC	CASRRADSLKEGGYTF	-	TRBJ1-2	-	TRBV11-2
TGTGCCAGCAGTTGGGCGGGGGGCTCTGGGGCCAACGTCCTGACTTTC	CASSWAGGSGANVLTF	-	TRBJ2-6	TRBD2	TRBV6-5
TGTGCCAGCAGCTTATGGGACACCAATGAGCAGTTCTTC	CASSLWDTNEQFF	-	TRBJ2-1	-	TRBV7-9
TGTGCCAGCAGAAAACAGGGGCGGAATGAAAAACTGTTTTTT	CASRKQGRNEKLFF	few	TRBJ1-4	TRBD1	TRBV6-5